What follows are 10 T cell receptor beta chains derived from one specimen sequenced in a study of T cell responses to AZD1222 COVID-19 vaccine. Only in-frame clones appear in the TCRdb table, and some are missing; sequencing was by immunoSEQ multiplex PCR. This table has some 120,000 clones, 90% appearing once. The specimen comprised peripheral blood, sampled on day 0 of AZD1222 vaccination. These receptors came from an adult in good health.

The V call is TRBV2, the J call TRBJ1-5; 8 nucleotides line up with TRBD1. V dropped 6 bases and J dropped 11; count of bases not matched to a gene: 12. CDR1 is SNHLY, CDR2 FYNNEI, per germline. This CDR3 comprises 14 residues. The CDR3 bases are TGTGCCAGCAGCCCGGACAGGGACCTTCGGGCCCAGCATTTT. Amino acids: CASSPDRDLRAQHF.

The V gene is TRBV11-3, the J gene TRBJ2-7; 9 bases fit TRBD2. Germline CDR1 reads SGHNT; CDR2 reads YENEEA. The CDR3 runs to 14 residues. V was clipped by 5 bases and J by 5 bases; unmatched bases: 7. CDR3 in amino acids: CASSGIAGVDEQYF. Written as DNA, the CDR3 is TGTGCCAGCAGCGGCATAGCGGGAGTGGACGAGCAGTACTTC. Full variable domain (remainder filled in from reference TRBV11-3 and TRBJ2-7): EAGVVQSPRYKIIEKKQPVAFWCNPISGHNTLYWYLQNLGQGPELLIRYENEEAVDDSQLPKDRFSAERLKGVDSTLKIQPAELGDSAVYLCASSGIAGVDEQYFGPGTRLTVT.

This clone was observed a single time. The genes are TRBV3-1 (or the pseudogene TRBV3-2) and TRBJ2-2; D uncertain. Trimming stripped 4 bases from V and 7 bases from J, with 16 bases between. The germline V gene has CDR1 LGHDT and CDR2 YNNKEL (reference sequence). This CDR3 region has 15 residues. CDR3 region: CASSPRATRFGELFF. As DNA, the CDR3 is TGTGCCAGCAGCCCTCGCGCCACGCGATTCGGGGAGCTGTTTTTT.

This clone appeared a single time. The chain employs TRBV6-6 and TRBJ1-4, with D possibly TRBD1 on 5 matching bases. The CDR3 length is 18 residues. Germline lookup yields CDR1 MNHNY and CDR2 SVGAGI (reference sequence). Trimming removed 5 bases from V and 2 bases from J, with 21 bases in between. CDR3 protein: CASSLPGVGVQTNEKLFF. The CDR3 region has the DNA TGTGCCAGCAGTCTCCCCGGAGTGGGGGTCCAGACTAATGAAAAACTGTTTTTT.

The chain joins TRBV28 to TRBJ1-6; D is ambiguous. Germline CDR1 is MDHEN and CDR2 is SYDVKM. V was clipped by 10 bases and J by 7 bases, with 20 bases between them. CDR3 length equals 15 residues. The CDR3 DNA reads as TGTGCCATCCCATCGGCCGCCACGGGAAATTCACCCCTCCACTTT. It encodes CAIPSAATGNSPLHF.

The chain couples TRBV2 to TRBJ2-5; TRBD2 aligns across 7 bases. Germline V CDR1 and CDR2: SNHLY, FYNNEI. The trim removed 4 bases at V and 4 bases at J, leaving 6 bases unmatched. The CDR3 extends over 14 amino acids. The CDR3 loop is CASSGGSRGETQYF. DNA of the CDR3: TGTGCCAGCAGTGGCGGGAGTAGGGGAGAGACCCAGTACTTC.

In this sample, this clone turned up once. The chain employs TRBV21-1 and TRBJ1-1; the table's D gene call, TRBD1, was not cross checked with the DNA. TRBV21-1 is shown as a pseudogene. CDR3 length: 16 residues. CDR3 coding DNA: TGTGCCAGCAGCAAAAAAACTGGACAGCTGAACACTGAAGCTTTCTTT. Amino acid sequence: CASSKKTGQLNTEAFF.

The rearrangement uses TRBV5-5 and TRBJ2-3; 14 nucleotides match TRBD2. V lost 0 bases, J lost 3 bases, and 3 bases stayed unmatched. Germline V gives CDR1 SGHKS, CDR2 YYEKEE (reference sequence). The CDR3 contains 17 residues. CDR3 loop: CASSLAWTSGRTDTQYF. DNA of the CDR3: TGTGCCAGCAGCTTGGCGTGGACTAGCGGGAGGACAGATACGCAGTATTTT.

The CDR3 loop reads CATSEPGAGYGYTF. CDR3 DNA sequence: TGTGCCACCAGTGAACCAGGGGCAGGCTATGGCTACACCTTC. The chain carries TRBV24-1 and TRBJ1-2; possible D gene TRBD1, 6 bases. Per the germline V gene, CDR1 is KGHDR and CDR2 is SFDVKD. The CDR3 sequence is 14 residues long. Trimming took off 4 bases at V and 4 bases at J, with 12 bases between the two ends.

The chain is built from TRBV24-1 and TRBJ2-3; 10 bases fit TRBD2. The CDR3 has 20 amino acids. The germline gives CDR1 KGHDR, CDR2 SFDVKD. The V segment lost 2 bases and the J segment 1 base; nucleotides outside the gene matches: 14. CDR3 in amino acids: CATSDWDSASGSSGTDTQYF. CDR3 DNA sequence: TGTGCCACCAGTGATTGGGACAGCGCTAGCGGGAGTTCTGGCACAGATACGCAGTATTTT.